This T cell receptor beta chain originates from a study of vaccination and CD4 T cells after COVID-19. Study-level background: The BNT162b2 or mRNA-1273 vaccine was given to participants in two doses.

Oncomine TCR Beta short-read sequencing was applied to DNA from cultured CD4+ T cells. One entry per CDR3 protein results from TCRdb running MiXCR on the PCR reads. The sample has 10,000 to 15,000 distinct CDR3 sequences, more than 45% seen once. Whole-study results and caveats: Vaccine-specific clones in convalescent patients were spike mono-reactive in 304 of 307 cases. There was no significant change from about 20 to 38 median reactive clonotypes.

This clonotype turned up a few times. The antigen is unknown. Treatment defined: roughly 10-day PBMC culture with coronavirus spike peptide pools or control peptides (ViraFEST assay). ViraFEST used peptide pools to expand antigen-specific T cells, then sequenced TCRs. This TCR came from a human donor who had recovered from COVID-19. The specimen was CD4+ T cells from blood, cultured in vitro.

DNA of the CDR3: TGCAGTGCTAGCCGGGGGCTAGCGGGTTCCTACGAGCAGTACTTC. Translated, it gives CSASRGLAGSYEQYF. V usage is TRBV20-1 and J usage is TRBJ2-7, with 8 bases fitting TRBD2. The V gene's germline CDR1 is DFQATT and CDR2 SNEGSKA (reference sequence). V dropped 3 bases and J dropped 1; count of bases not matched to a gene: 8. The CDR3 has 15 residues.